This section outlines one TCR beta chain sequence together with its context. Its antigen is unknown. The record originates from a study of cytomegalovirus exposure and HLA in healthy donors. Study-level findings and limits: Most TCRs appeared rarely, but some public TCRs recurred in many donors. Among TCR beta chains, those listed as cytomegalovirus-associated numbered roughly 150. In vitro assays verified that three CMV-associated chains recognized CMV antigens specifically.

The donors were in the approximately 120-subject validation cohort; that cohort was separate from the roughly 700-subject first cohort. Produced via immunoSEQ multiplex PCR; TCRdb's table is partial and in-frame only. The table shows some 180,000 clones, with more than 75% occurring only once. Germline CDR1 and CDR2: MNHEY and SMNVEV (reference sequence). The CDR3 has 15 residues. V dropped 5 bases and J dropped 2; count of bases not matched to a gene: 7. The chain joins TRBV27 to TRBJ1-2, with 8 positions matching TRBD1. Sequenced material: PBMCs. The origin of this receptor is a man between 25 and 39 years old in good health and CMV-seropositive. CDR3 residues: CASSPGQGMNYGYTF. The CDR3 nucleotides are TGTGCCAGCAGTCCCGGACAGGGAATGAACTATGGCTACACCTTC.